This record concerns one TCR beta chain sequence. Its specific antigen is unknown. Qualities for individual bases were not recorded, and no much larger clone is one base off. The donors were 40 or so Caucasian individuals from Russia, aged about 6 to 100 years, who were systemically healthy. Roughly 11 milliliters of peripheral blood were drawn from each donor into EDTA-treated Vacutainer tubes. Ficoll-Paque density-gradient centrifugation was used to isolate PBMCs, with at least 7 million per sample. Trizol reagent was used to extract total RNA from PBMCs, with at least 5.5 micrograms per sample. Naive CD45RAhigh/CD27high T cell percentages were measured by flow cytometry on a PBMC aliquot from every donor. Receptor libraries were prepared by 5' RACE. The instrument was an Illumina HiSeq 2500. The second PCR ran for about 7 to 11 cycles and used a J-beta primer mix along with a sample-barcoded 5' primer. A unique molecular identifier was introduced onto each TCR beta cDNA molecule by a template-switch 5' adaptor carrying 12 random nucleotides. Each sample yielded at least 3 million CDR3-containing paired-end reads. First-strand cDNA synthesis was performed from all RNA using the Mint cDNA synthesis kit, with priming by a TRBC-specific oligonucleotide. All cDNA was treated with uracil-DNA glycosylase and then went through a first 18-cycle PCR with the universal primers M1SS and BC2_uni_R. As for how the authors treated the data: Each sample was normalized by randomly selecting 1 million high-quality reads, each carrying a distinct molecular identifier. Instead of being binned into consensus sequences, reads that shared molecular identifiers were thrown out. MiTCR, with a Q25 quality threshold and the strictest error-elimination algorithm, was used for CDR3 identification, clonotype clustering and error correction. A nonparametric unseen species model with Euler transformation was used to estimate a lower bound on total TCR beta diversity. Using fastp trimming at Q25 and MiXCR clonotype assembly, TCRdb reanalyzed the public sequencing data and kept in-frame beta chains. Every entry covers one CDR3 protein and lists the most common genes and DNA from its rows. For this entry, the V and J calls and clone size follow TCRdb and not the study's own pipeline. Present in this sample are 750,000 to 850,000 distinct CDR3 sequences, about 25% of which were seen just once. Together, the top ten hold more than 3% of the sample.

The entry originates in a study of blood T cells in healthy people across ages (dated by TCRdb to between 2014 and 2016). About the study as a whole: In model experiments, roughly one uniquely barcoded TCR beta cDNA molecule per two T cells was captured by template switching. To track age-related changes in TCR beta repertoire diversity, the study relied on deep sequencing normalized with unique cDNA molecular identifiers. The donors were divided into four age groups: young (average approximately 17 years), middle-aged (about 41), aged (about 60) and long-lived (82). Two additional independent replicas of 1 million unique cDNA reads from the same blood draw were analyzed for two donors (one aged 18 to 29 and one aged 80 or older).

Overall study outcomes, separate from this receptor: Because donor CMV infection status was unknown, age-related changes in expanded clonotypes were potentially confounded. Compared with the aged group, the long-lived group had more naive CD4+ T cells, fewer expanded clones and increased TCR diversity, a pattern suggesting age selection. Observed TCR beta diversity per million T cells fell roughly linearly with age, and a significant reduction was already apparent by age roughly 40. Total diversity estimates from one million sequenced T cells were considered lower bounds and underestimates. A strong correlation was found between observed TCR beta diversity and the percentage of naive T cells measured by flow cytometry. Bulk unsorted PBMC profiling prevented conclusive comparison of naive and antigen-experienced compartments.

From the cysteine up to the phenylalanine, the CDR3 has a length of 13 residues. CDR3 DNA is the only sequence kept; it has 39 bases, read in frame from the first base. From the germline V gene, CDR1 is KGHDR and CDR2 is SFDVKD. V was cut back by 10 bases and J by 6 bases, leaving a gap of 14 bases between them. This sample also belongs to another study, concerning T cells of mothers and their children. The second source states: The donors were nine systemically healthy Caucasian individuals, made up of three mothers and their six children. cDNA synthesis used all of the extracted RNA, with approximately 1.4 ug of RNA in each 15 ul reaction. In the second PCR, the M1S primer introduced both the sample barcodes and 2-4 random nucleotides. Each mother yielded over 9.5 million TCR beta CDR3 reads and each child 3 million to 3.5 million reads. TCR recombination output is similarly shaped by thymic selection in related and unrelated pairs, with a minor effect exerted by inherited differences. Normalized repertoire overlap in related mother-child pairs was always slightly higher than in unrelated mother-child pairs, but the difference was never significant. No persistent microchimeric T cell clones were found, with a detection sensitivity of around 100 clones per million clonotypes. To look for features that set related mother-child pairs apart from unrelated individuals, the researchers ran deep NGS to compare the TCR beta repertoires of mothers and children. The mean age was roughly 44 +/- 4 years for the mothers and approximately 11 +/- 4 years for the children. After adapters were ligated using NEBNext reagents, the libraries underwent 100+100 nt paired-end sequencing on an Illumina HiSeq 2000. To avoid cross-contamination, the mother libraries and the child libraries were prepared a month apart and sequenced in separate runs. Between about 500,000 and 2,100,000 distinct TCR beta clonotypes were identified per donor. Naive TCR beta clonotypes were estimated from low-frequency clonotypes matched to each donor's FACS-determined naive share, without sorting.

Sequenced sample: blood. The sequence was collected from a boy aged 5-17 years in good health. The V and J segments used are TRBV24-1 and TRBJ2-2; the D gene cannot be resolved reliably. The CDR3 protein: CATRRSVAGELFF. The DNA sequence is TGTGCCACGAGAAGATCCGTGGCCGGGGAGCTGTTTTTT.